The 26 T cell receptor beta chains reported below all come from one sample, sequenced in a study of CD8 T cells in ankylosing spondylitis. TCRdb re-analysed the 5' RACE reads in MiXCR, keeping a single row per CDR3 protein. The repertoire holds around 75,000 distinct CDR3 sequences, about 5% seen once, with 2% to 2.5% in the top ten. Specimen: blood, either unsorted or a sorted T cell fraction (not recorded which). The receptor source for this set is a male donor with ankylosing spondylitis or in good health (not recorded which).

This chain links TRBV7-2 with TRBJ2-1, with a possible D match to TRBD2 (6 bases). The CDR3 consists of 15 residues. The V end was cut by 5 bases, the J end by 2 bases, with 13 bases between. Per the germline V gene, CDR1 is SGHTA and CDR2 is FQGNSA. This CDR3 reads CASSVSWGAYNEQFF. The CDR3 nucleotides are TGTGCCAGCAGCGTTAGCTGGGGGGCCTACAATGAGCAGTTCTTC.

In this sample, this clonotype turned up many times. In DNA, the CDR3 is TGTGCCAGCGGCTCTCCTACAGGGTCTGGAAACACCATATATTTT. This encodes CASGSPTGSGNTIYF. This chain connects TRBV27 to TRBJ1-3; TRBD1 might be the D (6 bases). Per germline, CDR1 MNHEY and CDR2 SMNVEV (reference sequence). With 8 bases removed from V and 1 base from J, the gap between germline ends came to 15 bases. This CDR3 contains 15 residues.

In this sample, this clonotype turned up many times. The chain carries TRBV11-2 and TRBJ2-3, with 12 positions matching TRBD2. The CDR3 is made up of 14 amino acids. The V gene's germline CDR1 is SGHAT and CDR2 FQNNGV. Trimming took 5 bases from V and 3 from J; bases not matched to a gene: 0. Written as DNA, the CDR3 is TGTGCCAGCAGCACTAGCGGGGGGACAGATACGCAGTATTTT. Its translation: CASSTSGGTDTQYF. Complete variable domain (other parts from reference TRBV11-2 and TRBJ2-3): EAGVAQSPRYKIIEKRQSVAFWCNPISGHATLYWYQQILGQGPKLLIQFQNNGVVDDSQLPKDRFSAERLKGVDSTLKIQPAKLEDSAVYLCASSTSGGTDTQYFGPGTRLTVL.

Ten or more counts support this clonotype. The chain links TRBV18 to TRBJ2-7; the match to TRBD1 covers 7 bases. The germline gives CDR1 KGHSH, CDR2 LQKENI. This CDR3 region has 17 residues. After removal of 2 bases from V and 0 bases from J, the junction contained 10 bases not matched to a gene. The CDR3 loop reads CASSPNRVGQDSYEQYF. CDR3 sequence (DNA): TGTGCCAGCTCACCAAATCGGGTCGGACAGGACTCCTACGAGCAGTACTTC.

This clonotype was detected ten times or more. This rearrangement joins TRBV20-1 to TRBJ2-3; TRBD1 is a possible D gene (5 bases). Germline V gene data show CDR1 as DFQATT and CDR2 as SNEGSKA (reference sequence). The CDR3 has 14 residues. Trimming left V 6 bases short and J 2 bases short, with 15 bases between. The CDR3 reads CSADDSANTDTQYF. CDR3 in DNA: TGCAGTGCCGATGACAGCGCCAACACAGATACGCAGTATTTT.

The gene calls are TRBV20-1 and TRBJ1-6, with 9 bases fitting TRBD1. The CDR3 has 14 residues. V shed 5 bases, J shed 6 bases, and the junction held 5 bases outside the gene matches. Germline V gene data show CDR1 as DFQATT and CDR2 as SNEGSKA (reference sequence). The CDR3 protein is CSAHGTGLNSPLHF. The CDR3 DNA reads TGCAGTGCTCATGGGACAGGGCTTAATTCACCCCTCCACTTT.

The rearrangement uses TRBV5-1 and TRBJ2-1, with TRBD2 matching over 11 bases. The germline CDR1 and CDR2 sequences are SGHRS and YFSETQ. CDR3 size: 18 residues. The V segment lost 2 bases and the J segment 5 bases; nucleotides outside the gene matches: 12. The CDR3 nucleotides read TGCGCCAGCAGCTTTTTTAGCGGGGGGGCCCTTAGGAACAATGAGCAGTTCTTC. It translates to CASSFFSGGALRNNEQFF.

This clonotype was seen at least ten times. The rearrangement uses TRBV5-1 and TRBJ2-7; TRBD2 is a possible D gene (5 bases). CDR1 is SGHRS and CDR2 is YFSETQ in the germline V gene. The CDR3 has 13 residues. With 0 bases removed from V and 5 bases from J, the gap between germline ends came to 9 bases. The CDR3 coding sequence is TGCGCCAGCAGCTTGGGATTCGGGGACGAGCAGTACTTC. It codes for CASSLGFGDEQYF.

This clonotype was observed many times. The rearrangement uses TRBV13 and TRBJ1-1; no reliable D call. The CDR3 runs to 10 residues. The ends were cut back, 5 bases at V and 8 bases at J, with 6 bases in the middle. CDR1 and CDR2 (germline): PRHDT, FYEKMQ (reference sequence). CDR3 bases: TGTGCCAGCAGCATCCTCGAAGCTTTCTTT. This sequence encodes CASSILEAFF.

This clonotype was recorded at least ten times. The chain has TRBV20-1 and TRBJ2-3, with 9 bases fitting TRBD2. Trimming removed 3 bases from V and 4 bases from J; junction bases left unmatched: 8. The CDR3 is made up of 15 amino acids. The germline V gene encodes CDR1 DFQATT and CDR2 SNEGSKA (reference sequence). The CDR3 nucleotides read TGCAGTGCTAGTTTAGCGGGGGCGAGGGCAGATACGCAGTATTTT. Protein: CSASLAGARADTQYF.

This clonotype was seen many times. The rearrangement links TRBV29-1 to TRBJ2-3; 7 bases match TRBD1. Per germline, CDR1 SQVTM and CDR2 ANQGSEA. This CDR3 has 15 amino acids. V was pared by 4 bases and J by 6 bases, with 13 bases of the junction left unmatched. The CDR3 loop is CSVGKGQSTSDTQYF. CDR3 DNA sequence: TGCAGCGTTGGCAAGGGACAGTCGACATCGGATACGCAGTATTTT.

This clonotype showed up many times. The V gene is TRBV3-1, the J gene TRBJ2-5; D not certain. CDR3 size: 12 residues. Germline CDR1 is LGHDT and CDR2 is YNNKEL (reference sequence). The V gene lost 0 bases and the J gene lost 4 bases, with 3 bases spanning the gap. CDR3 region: CASSQEIETQYF. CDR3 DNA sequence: TGTGCCAGCAGCCAAGAAATAGAGACCCAGTACTTC.

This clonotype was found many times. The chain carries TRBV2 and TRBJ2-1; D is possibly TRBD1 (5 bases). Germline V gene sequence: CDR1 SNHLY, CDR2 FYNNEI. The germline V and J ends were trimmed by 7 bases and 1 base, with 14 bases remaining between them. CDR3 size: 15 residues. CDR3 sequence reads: CASKLAGKSYNEQFF. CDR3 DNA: TGTGCCAGCAAACTTGCAGGGAAATCCTACAATGAGCAGTTCTTC.

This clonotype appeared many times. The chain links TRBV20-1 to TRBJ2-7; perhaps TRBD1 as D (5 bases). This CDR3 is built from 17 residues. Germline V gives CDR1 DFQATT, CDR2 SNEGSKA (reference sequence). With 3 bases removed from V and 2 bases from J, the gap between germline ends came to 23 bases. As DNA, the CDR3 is TGCAGTGCTAGGGAAACAGAACTGGGGCTATTTACCTACGAGCAGTACTTC. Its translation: CSARETELGLFTYEQYF.

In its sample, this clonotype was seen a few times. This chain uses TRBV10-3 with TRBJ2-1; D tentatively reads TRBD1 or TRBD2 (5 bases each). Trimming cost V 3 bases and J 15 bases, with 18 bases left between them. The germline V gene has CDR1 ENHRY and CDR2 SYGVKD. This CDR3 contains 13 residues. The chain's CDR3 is CAISDEDWGSRFF. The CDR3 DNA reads TGTGCCATCAGTGATGAGGACTGGGGGTCACGGTTCTTC.

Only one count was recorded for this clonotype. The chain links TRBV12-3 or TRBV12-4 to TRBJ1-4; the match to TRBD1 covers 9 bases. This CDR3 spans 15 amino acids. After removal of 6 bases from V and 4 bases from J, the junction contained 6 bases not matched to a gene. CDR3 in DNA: TGTGCCAGCAGACAGGGGGCCGGGAATAATGAAAAACTGTTTTTT. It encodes CASRQGAGNNEKLFF.

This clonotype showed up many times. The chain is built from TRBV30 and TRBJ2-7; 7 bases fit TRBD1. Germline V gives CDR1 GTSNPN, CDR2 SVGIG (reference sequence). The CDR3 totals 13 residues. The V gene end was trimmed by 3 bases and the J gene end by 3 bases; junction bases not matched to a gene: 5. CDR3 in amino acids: CAWRGTDFYEQYF. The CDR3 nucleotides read TGTGCCTGGAGAGGGACAGACTTCTACGAGCAGTACTTC.

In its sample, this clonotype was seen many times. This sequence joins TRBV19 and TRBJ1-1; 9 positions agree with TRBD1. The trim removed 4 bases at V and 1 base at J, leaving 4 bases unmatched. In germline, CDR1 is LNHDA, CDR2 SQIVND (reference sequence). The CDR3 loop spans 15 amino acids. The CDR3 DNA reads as TGTGCCAGTAGTACACAGGGGGCCGGGAACACTGAAGCTTTCTTT. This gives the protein CASSTQGAGNTEAFF. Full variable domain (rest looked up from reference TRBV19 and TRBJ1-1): DGGITQSPKYLFRKEGQNVTLSCEQNLNHDAMYWYRQDPGQGLRLIYYSQIVNDFQKGDIAEGYSVSREKKESFPLTVTSAQKNPTAFYLCASSTQGAGNTEAFFGQGTRLTVV.

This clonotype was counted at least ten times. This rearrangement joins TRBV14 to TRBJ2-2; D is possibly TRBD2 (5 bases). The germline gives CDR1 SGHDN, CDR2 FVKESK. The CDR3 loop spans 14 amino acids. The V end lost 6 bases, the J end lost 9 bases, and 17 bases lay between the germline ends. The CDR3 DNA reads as TGTGCCAGCAGTCGAAAACGGGGTTCCCGGGAGCTGTTTTTT. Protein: CASSRKRGSRELFF. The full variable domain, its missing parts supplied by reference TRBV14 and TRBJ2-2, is EAGVTQFPSHSVIEKGQTVTLRCDPISGHDNLYWYRRVMGKEIKFLLHFVKESKQDESGMPNNRFLAERTGGTYSTLKVQPAELEDSGVYFCASSRKRGSRELFFGEGSRLTVL.

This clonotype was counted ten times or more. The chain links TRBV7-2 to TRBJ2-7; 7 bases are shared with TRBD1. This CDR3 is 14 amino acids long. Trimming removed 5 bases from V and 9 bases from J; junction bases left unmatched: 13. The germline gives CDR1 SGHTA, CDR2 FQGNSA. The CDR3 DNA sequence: TGTGCCAGCAGCATCCGGGACAGAGGTCAGGGGCAGTACTTC. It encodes CASSIRDRGQGQYF.

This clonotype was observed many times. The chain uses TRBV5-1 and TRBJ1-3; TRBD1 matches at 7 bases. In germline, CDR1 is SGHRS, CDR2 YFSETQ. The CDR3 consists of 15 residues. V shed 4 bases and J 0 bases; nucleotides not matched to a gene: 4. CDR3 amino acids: CASSQTGTSGNTIYF. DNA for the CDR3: TGCGCCAGCAGCCAGACAGGGACCTCTGGAAACACCATATATTTT.

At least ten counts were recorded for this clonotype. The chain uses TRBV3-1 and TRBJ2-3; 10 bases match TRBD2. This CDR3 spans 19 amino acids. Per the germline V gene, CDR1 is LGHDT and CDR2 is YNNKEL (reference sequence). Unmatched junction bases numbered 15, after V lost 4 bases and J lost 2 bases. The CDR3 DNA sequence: TGTGCCAGCAGCCGCCATGGGACTAGCGATATCAAATTCACAGATACGCAGTATTTT. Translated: CASSRHGTSDIKFTDTQYF.

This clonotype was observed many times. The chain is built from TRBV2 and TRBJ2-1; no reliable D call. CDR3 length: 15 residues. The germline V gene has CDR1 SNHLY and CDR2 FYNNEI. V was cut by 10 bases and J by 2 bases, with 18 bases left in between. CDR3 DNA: TGTGCCACCCCCCCGGGTGGTGTGGCCTACAATGAGCAGTTCTTC. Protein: CATPPGGVAYNEQFF. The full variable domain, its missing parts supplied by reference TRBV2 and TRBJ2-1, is EPEVTQTPSHQVTQMGQEVILRCVPISNHLYFYWYRQILGQKVEFLVSFYNNEISEKSEIFDDQFSVERPDGSNFTLKIRSTKLEDSAMYFCATPPGGVAYNEQFFGPGTRLTVL.

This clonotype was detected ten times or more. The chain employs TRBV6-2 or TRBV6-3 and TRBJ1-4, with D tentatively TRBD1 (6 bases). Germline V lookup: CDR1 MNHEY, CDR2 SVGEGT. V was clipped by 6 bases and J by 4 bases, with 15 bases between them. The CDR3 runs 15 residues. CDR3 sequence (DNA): TGTGCCAGCAGGGTCGACAGGTCAATTAATGAAAAACTGTTTTTT. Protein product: CASRVDRSINEKLFF.

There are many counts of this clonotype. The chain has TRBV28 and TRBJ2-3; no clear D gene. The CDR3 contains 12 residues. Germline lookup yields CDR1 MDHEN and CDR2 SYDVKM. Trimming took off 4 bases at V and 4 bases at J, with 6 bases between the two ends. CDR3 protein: CASSSPPDTQYF. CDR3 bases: TGTGCCAGCAGTTCTCCTCCAGATACGCAGTATTTT.

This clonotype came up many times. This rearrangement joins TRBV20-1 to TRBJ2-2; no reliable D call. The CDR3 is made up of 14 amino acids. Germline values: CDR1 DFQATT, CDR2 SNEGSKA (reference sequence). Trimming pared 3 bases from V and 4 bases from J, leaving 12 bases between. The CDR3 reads CSARTQPSTGELFF. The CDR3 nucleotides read TGCAGTGCTAGGACGCAACCGAGCACCGGGGAGCTGTTTTTT.